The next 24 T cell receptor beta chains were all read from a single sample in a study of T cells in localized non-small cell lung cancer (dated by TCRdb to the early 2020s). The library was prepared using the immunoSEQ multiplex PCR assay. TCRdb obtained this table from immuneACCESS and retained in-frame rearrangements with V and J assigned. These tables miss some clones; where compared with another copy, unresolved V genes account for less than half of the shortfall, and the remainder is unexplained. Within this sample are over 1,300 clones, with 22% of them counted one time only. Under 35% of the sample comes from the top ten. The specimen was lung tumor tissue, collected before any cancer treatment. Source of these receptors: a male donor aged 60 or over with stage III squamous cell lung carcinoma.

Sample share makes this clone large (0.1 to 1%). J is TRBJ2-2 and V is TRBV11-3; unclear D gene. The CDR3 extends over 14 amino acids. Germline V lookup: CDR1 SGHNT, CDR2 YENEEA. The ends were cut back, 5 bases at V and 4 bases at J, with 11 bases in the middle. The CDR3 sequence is CASSAGRSTGELFF. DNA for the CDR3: TGTGCCAGCAGCGCCGGGCGAAGCACCGGGGAGCTGTTTTTT.

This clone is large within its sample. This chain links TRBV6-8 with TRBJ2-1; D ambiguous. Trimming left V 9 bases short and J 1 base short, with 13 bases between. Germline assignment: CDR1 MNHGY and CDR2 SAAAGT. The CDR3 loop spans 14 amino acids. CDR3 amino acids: CASNWVLSYNEQFF. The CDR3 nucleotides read TGTGCCAGTAATTGGGTTTTGTCCTACAATGAGCAGTTCTTC.

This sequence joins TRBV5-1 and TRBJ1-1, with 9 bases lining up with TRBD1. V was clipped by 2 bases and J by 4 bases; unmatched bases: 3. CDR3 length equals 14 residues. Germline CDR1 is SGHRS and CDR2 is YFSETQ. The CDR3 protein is CASSLQGAGTEAFF. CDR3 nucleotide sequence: TGCGCCAGCAGCTTACAGGGGGCCGGCACTGAAGCTTTCTTT.

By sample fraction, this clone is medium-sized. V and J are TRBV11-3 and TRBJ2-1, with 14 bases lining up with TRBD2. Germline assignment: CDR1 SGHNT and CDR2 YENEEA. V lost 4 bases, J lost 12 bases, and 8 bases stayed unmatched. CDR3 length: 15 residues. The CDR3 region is CASSSGTSGGFSQFF. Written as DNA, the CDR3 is TGTGCCAGCAGCTCGGGGACTAGCGGGGGTTTTTCGCAGTTCTTC.

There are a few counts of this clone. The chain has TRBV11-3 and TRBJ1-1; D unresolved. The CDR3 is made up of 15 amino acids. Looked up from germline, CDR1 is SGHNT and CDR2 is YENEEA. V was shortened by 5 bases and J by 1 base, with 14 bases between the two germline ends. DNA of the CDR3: TGTGCCAGCAGCCGAACTCGTCGGAGGAACACTGAAGCTTTCTTT. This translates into CASSRTRRRNTEAFF.

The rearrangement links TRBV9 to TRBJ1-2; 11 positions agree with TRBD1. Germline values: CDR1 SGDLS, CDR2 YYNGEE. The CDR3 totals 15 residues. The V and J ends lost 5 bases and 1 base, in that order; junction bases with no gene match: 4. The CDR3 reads CASRGQGAVNYGYTF. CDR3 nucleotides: TGTGCCAGCAGAGGACAGGGGGCTGTTAACTATGGCTACACCTTC. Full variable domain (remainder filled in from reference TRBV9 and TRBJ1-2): DSGVTQTPKHLITATGQRVTLRCSPRSGDLSVYWYQQSLDQGLQFLIQYYNGEERAKGNILERFSAQQFPDLHSELNLSSLELGDSALYFCASRGQGAVNYGYTFGSGTRLTVV.

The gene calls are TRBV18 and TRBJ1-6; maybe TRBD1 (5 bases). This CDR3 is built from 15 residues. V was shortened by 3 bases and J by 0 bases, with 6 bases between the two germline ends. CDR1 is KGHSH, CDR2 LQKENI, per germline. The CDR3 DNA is TGTGCCAGCTCACCTGACAGCTCCTATAATTCACCCCTCCACTTT. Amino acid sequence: CASSPDSSYNSPLHF. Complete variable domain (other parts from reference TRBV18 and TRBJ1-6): NAGVMQNPRHLVRRRGQEARLRCSPMKGHSHVYWYRQLPEEGLKFMVYLQKENIIDESGMPKERFSAEFPKEGPSILRIQQVVRGDSAAYFCASSPDSSYNSPLHFGNGTRLTVT.

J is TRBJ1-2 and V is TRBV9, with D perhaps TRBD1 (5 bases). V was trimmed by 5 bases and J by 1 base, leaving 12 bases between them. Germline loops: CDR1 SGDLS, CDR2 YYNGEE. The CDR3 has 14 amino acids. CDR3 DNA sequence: TGTGCCAGCAGGAAGAGGGGCGGTAACTATGGCTACACCTTC. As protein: CASRKRGGNYGYTF.

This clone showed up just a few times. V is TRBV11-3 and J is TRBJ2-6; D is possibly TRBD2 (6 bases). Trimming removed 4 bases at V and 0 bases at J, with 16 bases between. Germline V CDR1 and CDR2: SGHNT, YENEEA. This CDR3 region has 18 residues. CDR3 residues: CASSSTGTYSSGANVLTF. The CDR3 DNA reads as TGTGCCAGCAGCTCCACCGGGACTTACAGCTCTGGGGCCAACGTCCTGACTTTC.

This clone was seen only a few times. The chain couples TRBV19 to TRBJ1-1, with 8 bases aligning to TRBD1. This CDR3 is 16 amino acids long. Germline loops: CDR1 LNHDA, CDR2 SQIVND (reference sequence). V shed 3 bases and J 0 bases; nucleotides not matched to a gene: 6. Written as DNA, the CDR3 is TGTGCCAGTAGTATTTCAGGGGGCGGTATGAACACTGAAGCTTTCTTT. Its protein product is CASSISGGGMNTEAFF. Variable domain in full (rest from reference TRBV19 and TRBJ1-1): DGGITQSPKYLFRKEGQNVTLSCEQNLNHDAMYWYRQDPGQGLRLIYYSQIVNDFQKGDIAEGYSVSREKKESFPLTVTSAQKNPTAFYLCASSISGGGMNTEAFFGQGTRLTVV.

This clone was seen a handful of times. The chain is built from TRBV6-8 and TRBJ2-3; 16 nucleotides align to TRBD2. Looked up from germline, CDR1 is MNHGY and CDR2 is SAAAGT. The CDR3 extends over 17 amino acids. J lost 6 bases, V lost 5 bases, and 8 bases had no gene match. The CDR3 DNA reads TGTGCCAGCAGTCACGGGACTAGCGGGGGGGCCCTGGATACGCAGTATTTT. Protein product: CASSHGTSGGALDTQYF.

The CDR3 sequence is CSVTTGLGPEAFF. CDR3 nucleotide sequence: TGCAGCGTGACGACAGGACTTGGGCCTGAAGCTTTCTTT. The chain uses TRBV29-1 and TRBJ1-1, with a tentative D call TRBD1 (6 bases). Germline V CDR1 and CDR2: SQVTM, ANQGSEA. V lost 6 bases, J lost 6 bases, and 17 bases lay in between. The CDR3 is made up of 13 amino acids.

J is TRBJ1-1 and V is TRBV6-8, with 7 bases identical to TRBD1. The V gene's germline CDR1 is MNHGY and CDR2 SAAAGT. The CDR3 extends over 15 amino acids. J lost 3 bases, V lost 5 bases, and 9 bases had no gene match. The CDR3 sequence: CASSPLSGGYTEAFF. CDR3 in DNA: TGTGCCAGCAGTCCCCTTTCAGGGGGATACACTGAAGCTTTCTTT.

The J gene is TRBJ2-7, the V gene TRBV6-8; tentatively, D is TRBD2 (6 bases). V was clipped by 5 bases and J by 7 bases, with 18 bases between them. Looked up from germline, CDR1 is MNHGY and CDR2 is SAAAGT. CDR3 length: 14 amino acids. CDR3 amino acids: CASSRELGGQEQYF. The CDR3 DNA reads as TGTGCCAGCAGTCGCGAGCTCGGGGGTCAAGAGCAGTACTTC.

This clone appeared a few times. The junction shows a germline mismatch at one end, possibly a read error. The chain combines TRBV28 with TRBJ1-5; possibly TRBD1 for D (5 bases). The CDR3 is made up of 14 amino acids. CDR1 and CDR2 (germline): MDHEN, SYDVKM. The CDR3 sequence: CASTRWGGDQRQHF. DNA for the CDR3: TGTGCCAGCACACGTTGGGGGGGAGATCAGCGCCAGCATTTT.

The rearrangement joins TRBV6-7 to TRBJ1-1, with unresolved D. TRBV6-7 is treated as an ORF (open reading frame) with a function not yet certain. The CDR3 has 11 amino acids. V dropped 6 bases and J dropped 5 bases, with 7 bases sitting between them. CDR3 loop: CASRSQTEAFF. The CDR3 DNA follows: TGTGCCAGCAGAAGTCAAACTGAAGCTTTCTTT.

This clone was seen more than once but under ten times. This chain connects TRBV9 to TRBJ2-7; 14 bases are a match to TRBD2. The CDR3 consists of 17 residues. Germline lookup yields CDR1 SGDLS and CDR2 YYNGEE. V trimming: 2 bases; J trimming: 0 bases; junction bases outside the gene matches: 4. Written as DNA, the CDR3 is TGTGCCAGCAGCGTGGGACTAGCGGGGGCCTTCTCCTACGAGCAGTACTTC. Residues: CASSVGLAGAFSYEQYF.

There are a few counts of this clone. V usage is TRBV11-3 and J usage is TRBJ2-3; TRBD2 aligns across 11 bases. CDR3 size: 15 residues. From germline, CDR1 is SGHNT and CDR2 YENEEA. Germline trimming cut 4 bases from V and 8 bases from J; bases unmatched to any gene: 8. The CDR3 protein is CASSSSGGRIFTQYF. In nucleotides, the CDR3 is TGTGCCAGCAGCTCTAGCGGGGGGCGAATCTTTACGCAGTATTTT. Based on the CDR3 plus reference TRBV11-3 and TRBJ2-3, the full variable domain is EAGVVQSPRYKIIEKKQPVAFWCNPISGHNTLYWYLQNLGQGPELLIRYENEEAVDDSQLPKDRFSAERLKGVDSTLKIQPAELGDSAVYLCASSSSGGRIFTQYFGPGTRLTVL.

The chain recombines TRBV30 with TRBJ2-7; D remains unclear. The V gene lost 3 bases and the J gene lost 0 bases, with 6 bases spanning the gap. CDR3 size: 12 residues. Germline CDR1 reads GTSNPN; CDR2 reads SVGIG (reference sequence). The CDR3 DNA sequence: TGTGCCTGGAGCCAGATCTCCTACGAGCAGTACTTC. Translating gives CAWSQISYEQYF.

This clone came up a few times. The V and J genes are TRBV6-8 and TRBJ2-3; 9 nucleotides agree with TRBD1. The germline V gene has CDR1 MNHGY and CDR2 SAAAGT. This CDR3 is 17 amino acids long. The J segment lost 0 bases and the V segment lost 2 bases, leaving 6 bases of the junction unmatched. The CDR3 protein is CASSYGFGTGSTDTQYF. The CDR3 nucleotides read TGTGCCAGCAGTTACGGTTTTGGGACAGGGAGCACAGATACGCAGTATTTT.

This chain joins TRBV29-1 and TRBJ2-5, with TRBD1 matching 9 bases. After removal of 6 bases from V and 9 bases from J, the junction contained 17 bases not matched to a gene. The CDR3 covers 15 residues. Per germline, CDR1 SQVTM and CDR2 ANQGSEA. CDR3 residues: CSVHLTGGRNQAQYF. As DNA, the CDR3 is TGCAGCGTCCACCTGACAGGGGGGAGGAATCAGGCCCAGTACTTC.

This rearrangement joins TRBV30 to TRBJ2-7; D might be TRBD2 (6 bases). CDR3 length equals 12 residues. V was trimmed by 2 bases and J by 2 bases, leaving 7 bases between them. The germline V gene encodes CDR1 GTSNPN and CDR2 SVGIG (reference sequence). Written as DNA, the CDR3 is TGTGCCTGGAGTAAGCGGGCCTACGAGCAGTACTTC. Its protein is CAWSKRAYEQYF.

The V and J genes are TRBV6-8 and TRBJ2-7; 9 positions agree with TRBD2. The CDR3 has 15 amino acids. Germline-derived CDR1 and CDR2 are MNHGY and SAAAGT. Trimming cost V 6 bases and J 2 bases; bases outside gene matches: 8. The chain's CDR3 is CASSAVAGVPYEQYF. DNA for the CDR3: TGTGCCAGCAGCGCTGTAGCGGGGGTTCCCTACGAGCAGTACTTC.

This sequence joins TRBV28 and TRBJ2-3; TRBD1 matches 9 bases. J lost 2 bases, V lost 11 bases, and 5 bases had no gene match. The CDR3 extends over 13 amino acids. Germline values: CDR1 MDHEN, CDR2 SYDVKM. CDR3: CASGDRDTDTQYF. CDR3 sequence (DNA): TGTGCCTCCGGGGACAGGGACACAGATACGCAGTATTTT.